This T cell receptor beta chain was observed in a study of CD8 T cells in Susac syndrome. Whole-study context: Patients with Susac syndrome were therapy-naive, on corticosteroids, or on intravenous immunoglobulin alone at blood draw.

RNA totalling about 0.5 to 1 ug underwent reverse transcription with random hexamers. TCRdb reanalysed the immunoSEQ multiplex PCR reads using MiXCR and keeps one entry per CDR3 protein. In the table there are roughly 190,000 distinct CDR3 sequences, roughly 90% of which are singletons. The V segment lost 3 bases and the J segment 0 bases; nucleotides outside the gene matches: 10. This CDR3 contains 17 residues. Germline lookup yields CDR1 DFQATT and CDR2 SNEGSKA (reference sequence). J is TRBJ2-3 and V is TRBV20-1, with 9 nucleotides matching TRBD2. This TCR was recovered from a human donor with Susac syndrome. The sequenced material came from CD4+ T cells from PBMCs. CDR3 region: CSASDLAGITSTDTQYF. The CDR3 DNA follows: TGCAGTGCTAGTGATCTAGCGGGGATAACTAGCACAGATACGCAGTATTTT.